These T cell receptor beta chains were read from a single sample in a study of regulatory T cells in long-lasting Graves disease. TCRdb processed the multiplex PCR reads anew with MiXCR; each CDR3 protein has one entry. The table lists 300,000 or so distinct CDR3 sequences, about 20% of them singletons. The sequenced sample was peripheral blood mononuclear cells (PBMCs), obtained when the disease was refractory, from a patient treated with antithyroid drugs. The receptors derive from a female donor with Graves disease. Each CDR3 is given with its conserved first and last residue. D genes are given only for firm matches. Part of the rows lack a size; the others show once, few, many or a class for expanded clones.

clone_size: .; v_call: TRBV30; j_call: TRBJ2-7; d_call: .; cdr3_nt: TGTGCCTGGAGTGTATTGGGTTACGAGCAGTACTTC; cdr3_aa: CAWSVLGYEQYF
clone_size: few; v_call: TRBV19; j_call: TRBJ2-5; d_call: TRBD2; cdr3_nt: TGTGCCAGTAGTGGTCGACCAGGGAGGGTGTACCAAGAGACCCAGTACTTC; cdr3_aa: CASSGRPGRVYQETQYF
clone_size: many; v_call: TRBV12-3/TRBV12-4; j_call: TRBJ1-2; d_call: TRBD1; cdr3_nt: TGTGCCAGCAGTGCGACAGGGGGTCAGAGGGGCTACACCTTC; cdr3_aa: CASSATGGQRGYTF
clone_size: many; v_call: TRBV10-3; j_call: TRBJ1-1; d_call: .; cdr3_nt: TGTGCCATCACCGAGACCTTGAACACTGAAGCTTTCTTT; cdr3_aa: CAITETLNTEAFF
clone_size: .; v_call: TRBV10-3; j_call: TRBJ2-7; d_call: TRBD2; cdr3_nt: TGTGCCATCAGTCCCGGGACTAGTTTTTACGAGCAGTACTTC; cdr3_aa: CAISPGTSFYEQYF
clone_size: many; v_call: TRBV20-1; j_call: TRBJ1-2; d_call: .; cdr3_nt: TGCAGTGCTAGAGAGGGGTTATCCACCTATGGCTACACCTTC; cdr3_aa: CSAREGLSTYGYTF
clone_size: few; v_call: TRBV12-3/TRBV12-4; j_call: TRBJ2-3; d_call: TRBD2; cdr3_nt: TGTGCCAGCAGTTTTACGCGACTAGCAATAACGCGCAGTAATACGCAGTATTTT; cdr3_aa: CASSFTRLAITRSNTQYF
clone_size: many; v_call: TRBV25-1; j_call: TRBJ2-5; d_call: .; cdr3_nt: TGTGCCAGCAGTTGGGCGGAAAAAGAGACCCAGTACTTC; cdr3_aa: CASSWAEKETQYF
clone_size: few; v_call: TRBV5-1; j_call: TRBJ2-2; d_call: .; cdr3_nt: TGCGCCAGCAGCTTAACCGGGCCCGGGGAGCTGTTTTTT; cdr3_aa: CASSLTGPGELFF
clone_size: few; v_call: TRBV30; j_call: TRBJ2-6; d_call: .; cdr3_nt: TGTGCCTGGAGAATTGTCTCTGGGGCCAACGTCCTGACTTTC; cdr3_aa: CAWRIVSGANVLTF
clone_size: few; v_call: TRBV4-3; j_call: TRBJ1-3; d_call: .; cdr3_nt: TGCGCCAGCAGCCAAACCCTGACATCCCCGTCGGCTGGAAACACCATATATTTT; cdr3_aa: CASSQTLTSPSAGNTIYF
clone_size: .; v_call: TRBV9; j_call: TRBJ1-1; d_call: TRBD1; cdr3_nt: TGTGCCAGCAGCGTAAGCCCAGGGGGGGACACTGAAGCTTTCTTT; cdr3_aa: CASSVSPGGDTEAFF
clone_size: many; v_call: TRBV7-2; j_call: TRBJ1-1; d_call: .; cdr3_nt: TGTGCCAGCAGCTCACAGGGTCAGACTGAAGCTTTCTTT; cdr3_aa: CASSSQGQTEAFF
clone_size: many; v_call: TRBV7-9; j_call: TRBJ1-5; d_call: .; cdr3_nt: TGTGCCAGCAGCTCCAGTCCTGGGAGAGTTCAGCCCCAGCATTTT; cdr3_aa: CASSSSPGRVQPQHF
clone_size: many; v_call: TRBV20-1; j_call: TRBJ1-1; d_call: .; cdr3_nt: TGCAGTGCTCCTAGGGCGCGCCTGACAGGCCCCCAAGCTTTCTTT; cdr3_aa: CSAPRARLTGPQAFF
clone_size: many; v_call: TRBV25-1; j_call: TRBJ2-2; d_call: .; cdr3_nt: TGTGCCAGCAGTGTAGGGGCGAACACCGGGGAGCTGTTTTTT; cdr3_aa: CASSVGANTGELFF
clone_size: many; v_call: TRBV2; j_call: TRBJ1-3; d_call: .; cdr3_nt: TGTGCCAGCAGTGAAGGGGCACAGTGGGGAAACACCATATATTTT; cdr3_aa: CASSEGAQWGNTIYF
clone_size: many; v_call: TRBV12-3/TRBV12-4; j_call: TRBJ2-7; d_call: .; cdr3_nt: TGTGCCAGCACTCAAGTCGCGGGCAGTAGGAACGAGCAGTACTTC; cdr3_aa: CASTQVAGSRNEQYF
clone_size: .; v_call: TRBV20-1; j_call: TRBJ2-1; d_call: TRBD2; cdr3_nt: TGCAGCTTGACGTGGGGCGGGAGCTCCTACAATGAGCAGTTCTTC; cdr3_aa: CSLTWGGSSYNEQFF
clone_size: .; v_call: TRBV4-1; j_call: TRBJ1-3; d_call: .; cdr3_nt: TGCGCCAGCAGCCGAACCACCGGGGCAGGCTCTGGAAACACCATATATTTT; cdr3_aa: CASSRTTGAGSGNTIYF
clone_size: many; v_call: TRBV11-2; j_call: TRBJ2-5; d_call: TRBD2; cdr3_nt: TGTGCCAGCAGCTTACTGCCTAGCCGGGGGGGGGGGACCCAGTACTTC; cdr3_aa: CASSLLPSRGGGTQYF
clone_size: .; v_call: TRBV11-3; j_call: TRBJ2-7; d_call: .; cdr3_nt: TGTGCCAGCAGCTTAAGGGTCACCTCCTACGAGCAGTACTTC; cdr3_aa: CASSLRVTSYEQYF
clone_size: many; v_call: TRBV7-9; j_call: TRBJ2-2; d_call: TRBD1; cdr3_nt: TGTGCCAGCAGCGGTGGGACAGGGCGCTGGGAGCTGTTTTTT; cdr3_aa: CASSGGTGRWELFF
clone_size: many; v_call: TRBV10-2; j_call: TRBJ1-4; d_call: TRBD1; cdr3_nt: TGCGCCAGCAGCGGGACAGATCTTAATGAAAAACTGTTTTTT; cdr3_aa: CASSGTDLNEKLFF
clone_size: .; v_call: TRBV6-2/TRBV6-3; j_call: TRBJ2-7; d_call: TRBD2; cdr3_nt: TGTGCCAGCGGCACAGCGGGGACCGGGCAGCACGAGCAGTACTTC; cdr3_aa: CASGTAGTGQHEQYF
clone_size: few; v_call: TRBV29-1; j_call: TRBJ1-1; d_call: .; cdr3_nt: TGCAGCGTTAAGGACAGCCTCCCTGAAGCTTTCTTT; cdr3_aa: CSVKDSLPEAFF
clone_size: .; v_call: TRBV7-3; j_call: TRBJ2-7; d_call: TRBD2; cdr3_nt: TGTGCCAGCAGCTCCCCGGGACTAGCGACCTACGAGCAGTACTTC; cdr3_aa: CASSSPGLATYEQYF
clone_size: few; v_call: TRBV19; j_call: TRBJ2-7; d_call: TRBD1; cdr3_nt: TGTGCCAGTAGTCCCGGACAGGGGGCCGCTAGCTCCTACGAGCAGTACTTC; cdr3_aa: CASSPGQGAASSYEQYF
clone_size: many; v_call: TRBV2; j_call: TRBJ1-2; d_call: .; cdr3_nt: TGTGCCAGCAGTGAATTCGGGGGAGCAAACTATGGCTACACCTTC; cdr3_aa: CASSEFGGANYGYTF
clone_size: many; v_call: TRBV28; j_call: TRBJ2-2; d_call: TRBD2; cdr3_nt: TGTGCCAGCAGTAGCGGGGGGCTGTTTTTT; cdr3_aa: CASSSGGLFF
clone_size: many; v_call: TRBV12-5; j_call: TRBJ1-6; d_call: .; cdr3_nt: TGTGCTAGTGCCGCGCCCCAAGGGAGCTCCTATAATTCACCCCTCCACTTT; cdr3_aa: CASAAPQGSSYNSPLHF
clone_size: few; v_call: TRBV7-2; j_call: TRBJ1-3; d_call: TRBD1; cdr3_nt: TGTGCCAGCAGCTTCGGACAGGGGTCTGGAAACACCATATATTTT; cdr3_aa: CASSFGQGSGNTIYF
clone_size: .; v_call: TRBV7-9; j_call: TRBJ2-1; d_call: .; cdr3_nt: TGTGCCAGCAGCCGGAACCAGGGTTACAATGAGCAGTTCTTC; cdr3_aa: CASSRNQGYNEQFF
clone_size: many; v_call: TRBV6-1; j_call: TRBJ1-2; d_call: .; cdr3_nt: TGTGCCAGCAGTCGGACGGAATCATACTATGGCTACACCTTC; cdr3_aa: CASSRTESYYGYTF
clone_size: many; v_call: TRBV28; j_call: TRBJ1-5; d_call: TRBD1; cdr3_nt: TGTGCCAGCAGTTCGACAGGGGGACAGCCCCAGCATTTT; cdr3_aa: CASSSTGGQPQHF
clone_size: many; v_call: TRBV20-1; j_call: TRBJ2-7; d_call: .; cdr3_nt: TGCAGTGCTAGCCCCCCTAGCGATTCCTACGAGCAGTACTTC; cdr3_aa: CSASPPSDSYEQYF
clone_size: many; v_call: TRBV18; j_call: TRBJ1-2; d_call: .; cdr3_nt: TGTGCCAGCTCACCTAGCACCTATGGCTACACCTTC; cdr3_aa: CASSPSTYGYTF
clone_size: .; v_call: TRBV4-3; j_call: TRBJ2-7; d_call: .; cdr3_nt: TGCGCCAGCAGCCCTGGTGCCAGGGGATACGAGCAGTACTTC; cdr3_aa: CASSPGARGYEQYF
clone_size: many; v_call: TRBV12-3/TRBV12-4; j_call: TRBJ1-6; d_call: TRBD1; cdr3_nt: TGTGCCAGCAGTTCCAGGGACAGGGGGAGCTCCTATAATTCACCCCTCCACTTT; cdr3_aa: CASSSRDRGSSYNSPLHF
clone_size: few; v_call: TRBV25-1; j_call: TRBJ2-7; d_call: .; cdr3_nt: TGTGCCAGCAGTATAGACAGTGCCGAGCAGTACTTC; cdr3_aa: CASSIDSAEQYF